Listed below are T cell receptor beta chains from one sample, sequenced in a study of OX40 agonist ivuxolimab in advanced cancers. The protocol was immunoSEQ multiplex PCR, while the TCRdb copy is restricted to in-frame clones and leaves out a portion. The sample lists over 55,000 clones, 80% to 90% occurring once. Specimen: CD4+ or CD8+ T cells sorted from blood, collected in a trial of the OX40 agonist ivuxolimab. These receptors were taken from an adult with an advanced solid tumor such as melanoma, head and neck, liver or kidney cancer. Each CDR3 is given without its conserved first and last residue.

J gene: TRBJ1-4; V gene: TRBV7-2; CDR3 protein: ASSLAGQGGAVKLF
J gene: TRBJ1-6; V gene: TRBV18; CDR3 protein: ASSPGPNSDRGFH
J gene: TRBJ1-4; V gene: TRBV5-1; CDR3 protein: ASSASLVPVGPLNEKLF
J gene: TRBJ1-6; V gene: TRBV27; CDR3 protein: ASLSQGGSPLH
J gene: TRBJ2-3; V gene: TRBV19; CDR3 protein: ASSFGLAGRGGTDTQY
J gene: TRBJ1-4; V gene: TRBV28; CDR3 protein: ASSSGGTNEKLF
J gene: TRBJ1-2; V gene: TRBV7-2; CDR3 protein: ASSTGQTPLNYGYT
J gene: TRBJ2-4; V gene: TRBV9; CDR3 protein: ASSLTSASGGAGINIQY
J gene: TRBJ2-7; V gene: TRBV29-1; CDR3 protein: SGRGAGSHEQY
J gene: TRBJ2-2; V gene: TRBV5-1; CDR3 protein: ASSLERTGELF
J gene: TRBJ1-1; V gene: TRBV6-6; CDR3 protein: ASSLIGGARTEAF
J gene: TRBJ1-4; V gene: TRBV7-2; CDR3 protein: ASSINAREKLF
J gene: TRBJ1-1; V gene: TRBV9; CDR3 protein: ASSAAPHRGNTEAF
J gene: TRBJ1-5; V gene: TRBV29-1; CDR3 protein: SVGPAEVNGRRNQPQH
J gene: TRBJ1-2; V gene: TRBV29-1; CDR3 protein: SVEDRAGDYSYT
J gene: TRBJ1-1; V gene: TRBV7-2; CDR3 protein: ASSFGNMNTEAF
J gene: TRBJ1-3; V gene: TRBV10-1; CDR3 protein: ALLPRTIVSGNTIY
J gene: TRBJ1-1; V gene: TRBV29-1; CDR3 protein: SVEARQNTEAF
J gene: TRBJ1-5; V gene: TRBV5-1; CDR3 protein: ASSLGGVGNQPQH
J gene: TRBJ2-7; V gene: TRBV4-2; CDR3 protein: ASSQAQGIYEQY
J gene: TRBJ2-7; V gene: TRBV5-1; CDR3 protein: ASSSRSPQPYEQY
J gene: TRBJ1-1; V gene: TRBV7-9; CDR3 protein: ASSFQGGGTEAF
J gene: TRBJ1-1; V gene: TRBV11-3; CDR3 protein: ASSLGHDTEAF
J gene: TRBJ2-1; V gene: TRBV14; CDR3 protein: ASSQLGGASYNEQF
J gene: TRBJ1-2; V gene: TRBV19; CDR3 protein: ASSPPHRDLRGYT
J gene: TRBJ2-3; V gene: TRBV6-1; CDR3 protein: ASSEIGRGGADTQY
J gene: TRBJ1-5; V gene: TRBV7-8; CDR3 protein: ASSLERDKPQH
J gene: TRBJ2-7; V gene: TRBV7-2; CDR3 protein: ASSWESQVEQY
J gene: TRBJ1-2; V gene: TRBV5-6; CDR3 protein: ASSLNGLYGYT
J gene: TRBJ1-3; V gene: TRBV25-1; CDR3 protein: ASSAGLRAKGGNTIY
J gene: TRBJ2-5; V gene: TRBV4-2; CDR3 protein: ASSLSGGPEETQY
J gene: TRBJ1-2; V gene: TRBV5-1; CDR3 protein: ASSWGPGTGKEGYT